The 16 T cell receptor beta chains below were found in one sample sequenced in a study of cytomegalovirus exposure and HLA in healthy donors. PCR amplification relied on 60 Vbeta primers (plus 13 Jbeta primers). Clones were read by immunoSEQ multiplex PCR, and TCRdb kept only the in-frame ones, dropping some. The sample carries some 100,000 clones, about 72% recorded once. Sequencing was done on a sample of PBMCs. The receptors shown here come from a man aged 50 or older in good health and CMV-seropositive.

This clone was seen only once. This chain links TRBV6-1 with TRBJ2-7, with 8 bases lining up with TRBD1. The trim removed 7 bases at V and 4 bases at J, leaving 3 bases unmatched. This CDR3 contains 12 residues. The germline gives CDR1 MNHNS, CDR2 SASEGT. CDR3 nucleotides: TGTGCCAGCAAGCAGGGGGCATACGAGCAGTACTTC. Translated: CASKQGAYEQYF.

This clone was detected only a few times. The V gene is TRBV27, the J gene TRBJ2-7; a weak D match, TRBD1 (6 bases). The V gene's germline CDR1 is MNHEY and CDR2 SMNVEV (reference sequence). With 3 bases removed from V and 3 bases from J, the gap between germline ends came to 9 bases. CDR3 length: 13 residues. The CDR3 DNA follows: TGTGCCAGCAGTTTGGGGACATTCTACGAGCAGTACTTC. Protein: CASSLGTFYEQYF.

V and J are TRBV7-7 and TRBJ2-1; D is perhaps TRBD1 (6 bases). V lost 5 bases and J 3 bases, leaving 11 bases between the germline ends. The CDR3 extends over 14 amino acids. The germline CDR1 and CDR2 sequences are SSHAT and FNYEAQ (reference sequence). The CDR3 reads CASSQDSLYNEQFF. The DNA for the CDR3 is TGTGCCAGCAGCCAGGACAGTCTCTACAATGAGCAGTTCTTC.

The chain carries TRBV11-3 and TRBJ2-1, with 11 bases aligning to TRBD2. Trimming at V came to 5 bases and at J to 6 bases, leaving 9 bases not matched to a gene. This CDR3 spans 16 amino acids. Germline assignment: CDR1 SGHNT and CDR2 YENEEA. CDR3 nucleotides: TGTGCCAGCAGCCGGAACCTAGCGGGGGGAATCAATGAGCAGTTCTTC. Residues: CASSRNLAGGINEQFF.

The chain recombines TRBV4-1 with TRBJ1-5, with TRBD1 as a possible D gene (5 bases). CDR3 length: 14 amino acids. Trimming cost V 4 bases and J 2 bases, with 9 bases left between them. The germline V gene encodes CDR1 MGHRA and CDR2 YSYEKL. The CDR3 sequence: CASSLGRGNQPQHF. The CDR3 DNA reads as TGCGCCAGCAGCCTAGGCAGGGGCAATCAGCCCCAGCATTTT.

Worth noting for this clone: Its ends do not fully match the called genes, so a read error is possible. The chain recombines TRBV5-4 with TRBJ2-1; 8 bases agree with TRBD1. Germline lookup yields CDR1 SGHNT and CDR2 YYREEE (reference sequence). This CDR3 comprises 14 residues. The CDR3 DNA follows: TGTGCCAGCAGCCAAGACAGGGGCTTAAAGGGGGGCCTCTTC. Its translation: CASSQDRGLKGGLF.

This chain joins TRBV11-2 and TRBJ1-5; a weak D match, TRBD1 (6 bases). Between the trimmed V and J ends, which lost 5 bases and 2 bases, there was a span of 13 bases. The germline V gene has CDR1 SGHAT and CDR2 FQNNGV. This CDR3 has 15 residues. In nucleotides, the CDR3 is TGTGCCAGCAGCGCACAGGGAATCGGCAATCAGCCCCAGCATTTT. Translating it yields CASSAQGIGNQPQHF.

The chain links TRBV9 to TRBJ1-2; D is possibly TRBD1 (6 bases). This CDR3 has 16 amino acids. V was shortened by 4 bases and J by 1 base, with 17 bases between the two germline ends. Looked up from germline, CDR1 is SGDLS and CDR2 is YYNGEE. The CDR3 spells CASSPRQAMINYGYTF. The CDR3 bases are TGTGCCAGCAGCCCCCGACAGGCGATGATTAACTATGGCTACACCTTC.

The genes are TRBV7-2 and TRBJ1-2; TRBD1 agrees at 8 bases. The CDR3 runs 13 residues. Germline-derived CDR1 and CDR2 are SGHTA and FQGNSA. Unmatched junction bases numbered 5, after V lost 5 bases and J lost 6 bases. The CDR3 here is CASSVRQGNGYTF. Here the CDR3 DNA reads TGTGCCAGCAGCGTACGACAGGGGAATGGCTACACCTTC.

V is TRBV27 and J is TRBJ2-3, with D hard to call. CDR1 is MNHEY, CDR2 SMNVEV, per germline (reference sequence). Between the trimmed V and J ends, which lost 8 bases and 2 bases, there was a span of 5 bases. The CDR3 runs 11 residues. CDR3 DNA sequence: TGTGCCAGCCGAGCCACAGATACGCAGTATTTT. This translates into CASRATDTQYF.

In regard to this clone: The germline gene is not matched at one end of the junction; a read error may be the cause. CDR3 coding DNA: TGTTCCAGCAGCTGGGGCGACCGTACCTACGAGCAGTACTTC. It is translated as CSSSWGDRTYEQYF. The chain carries TRBV7-9 and TRBJ2-7; TRBD1 might be the D (5 bases). The CDR3 contains 14 residues. CDR1 and CDR2 from the germline V gene are SEHNR and FQNEAQ (reference sequence).

The J gene is TRBJ2-2, the V gene TRBV18; possibly TRBD2 for D (5 bases). Germline lookup yields CDR1 KGHSH and CDR2 LQKENI. The CDR3 sequence is 15 residues long. V lost 2 bases and J 4 bases, leaving 11 bases between the germline ends. This chain's CDR3 is CASSPLARTTGELFF. CDR3 nucleotide sequence: TGTGCCAGCTCACCATTAGCGAGAACCACCGGGGAGCTGTTTTTT.

The chain links TRBV6-1 to TRBJ2-3; 8 nucleotides align to TRBD2. J was trimmed by 14 bases and V by 2 bases; bases with no gene match: 12. Germline V gives CDR1 MNHNS, CDR2 SASEGT. The CDR3 sequence is 14 residues long. CDR3 coding DNA: TGTGCCAGCAGTGAAAACACTAGCGGCAGGAACCGGTATTTT. This sequence encodes CASSENTSGRNRYF.

V usage is TRBV10-3 and J usage is TRBJ2-5; 12 bases are shared with TRBD2. TRBJ2-7 explains the end of the DNA better; the J call may be wrong. Per the germline V gene, CDR1 is ENHRY and CDR2 is SYGVKD. This CDR3 region has 14 residues. DNA for the CDR3: TGTGCCATCAGCACTAGCGGGGGGCGGTACGAGCAGTACTTC. This encodes CAISTSGGRYEQYF.

The V call is TRBV10-2, the J call TRBJ2-7; D gene unclear. The CDR3 runs to 14 residues. The germline gives CDR1 WSHSY, CDR2 SAAADI. Deletions cut 2 bases from V and 6 bases from J, with 14 bases between. The CDR3 coding sequence is TGCGCCAGCAGTGAGCAGGTCCCTTTGGGCGAGCAGTACTTC. It is translated as CASSEQVPLGEQYF.

The rearrangement links TRBV11-2 to TRBJ2-2; 12 bases align to TRBD2. CDR3 size: 15 residues. The germline gives CDR1 SGHAT, CDR2 FQNNGV. Losses at the gene ends were 7 bases for V and 7 bases for J; bases not matched to a gene: 7. The CDR3, as DNA: TGTGCCAGCACGACTAGCGGGAGTGGGAGCGGGGAGCTGTTTTTT. Encoded protein: CASTTSGSGSGELFF.